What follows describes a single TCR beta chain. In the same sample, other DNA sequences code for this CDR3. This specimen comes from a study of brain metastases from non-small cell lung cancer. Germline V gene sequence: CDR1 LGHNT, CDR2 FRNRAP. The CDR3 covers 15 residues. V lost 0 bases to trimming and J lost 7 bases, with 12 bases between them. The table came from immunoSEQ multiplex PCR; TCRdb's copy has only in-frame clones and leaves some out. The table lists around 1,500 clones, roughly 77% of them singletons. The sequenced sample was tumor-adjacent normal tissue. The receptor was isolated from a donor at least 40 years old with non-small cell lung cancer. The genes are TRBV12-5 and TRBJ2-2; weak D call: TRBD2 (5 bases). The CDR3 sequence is CASGLVVSGFGELFF. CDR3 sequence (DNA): TGTGCTAGTGGTTTGGTAGTCAGCGGCTTCGGGGAGCTGTTTTTT.